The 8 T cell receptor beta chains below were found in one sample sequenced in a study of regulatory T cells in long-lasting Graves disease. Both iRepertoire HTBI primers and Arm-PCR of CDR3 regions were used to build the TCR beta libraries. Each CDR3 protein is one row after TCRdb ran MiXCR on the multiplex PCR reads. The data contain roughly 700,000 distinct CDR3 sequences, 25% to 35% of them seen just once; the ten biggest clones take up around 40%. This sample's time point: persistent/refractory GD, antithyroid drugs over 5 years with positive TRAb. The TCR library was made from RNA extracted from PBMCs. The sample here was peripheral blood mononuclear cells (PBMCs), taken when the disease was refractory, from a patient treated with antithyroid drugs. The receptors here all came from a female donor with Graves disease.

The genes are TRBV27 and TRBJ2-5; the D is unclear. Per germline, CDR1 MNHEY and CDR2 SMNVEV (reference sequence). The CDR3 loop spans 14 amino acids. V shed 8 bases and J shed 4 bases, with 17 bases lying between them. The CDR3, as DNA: TGTGCCAGCTTTCCCCGAATTTGGGGAGAGACCCAGTACTTC. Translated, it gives CASFPRIWGETQYF.

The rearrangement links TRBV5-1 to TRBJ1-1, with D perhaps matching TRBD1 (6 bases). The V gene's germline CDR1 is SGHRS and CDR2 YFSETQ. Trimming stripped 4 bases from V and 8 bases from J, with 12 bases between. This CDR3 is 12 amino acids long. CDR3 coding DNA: TGCGCCAGCAGCGGTGGACAGTACGAAGCTTTCTTT. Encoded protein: CASSGGQYEAFF.

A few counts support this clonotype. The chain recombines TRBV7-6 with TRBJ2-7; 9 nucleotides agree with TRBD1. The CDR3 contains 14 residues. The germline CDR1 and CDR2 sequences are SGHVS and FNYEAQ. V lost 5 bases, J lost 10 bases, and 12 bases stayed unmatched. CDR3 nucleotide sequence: TGTGCCAGCAGCACCGGCGGGACAGGGTTTCCCCAGTACTTC. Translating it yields CASSTGGTGFPQYF. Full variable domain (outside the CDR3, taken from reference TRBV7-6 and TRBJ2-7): GAGVSQSPRYKVTKRGQDVALRCDPISGHVSLYWYRQALGQGPEFLTYFNYEAQQDKSGLPNDRFSAERPEGSISTLTIQRTEQRDSAMYRCASSTGGTGFPQYFGPGTRLTVT.

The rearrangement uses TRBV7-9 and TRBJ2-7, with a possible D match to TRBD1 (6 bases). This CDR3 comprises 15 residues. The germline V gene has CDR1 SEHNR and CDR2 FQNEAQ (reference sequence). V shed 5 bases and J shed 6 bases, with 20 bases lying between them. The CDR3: CASSVVTGTPGEQYF. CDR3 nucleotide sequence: TGTGCCAGCAGCGTGGTAACCGGGACACCCGGCGAGCAGTACTTC.

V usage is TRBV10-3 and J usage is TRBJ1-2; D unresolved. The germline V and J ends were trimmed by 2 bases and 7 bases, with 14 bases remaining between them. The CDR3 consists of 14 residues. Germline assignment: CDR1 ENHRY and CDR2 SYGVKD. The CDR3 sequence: CAISEVRLGGGYTF. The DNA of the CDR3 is TGTGCCATCAGTGAGGTCCGCTTGGGTGGTGGCTACACCTTC.

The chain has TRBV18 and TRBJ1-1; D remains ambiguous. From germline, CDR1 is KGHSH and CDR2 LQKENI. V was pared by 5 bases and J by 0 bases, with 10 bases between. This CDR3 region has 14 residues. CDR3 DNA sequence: TGTGCCAGCTCAGCTTCCGGGGTGAACACTGAAGCTTTCTTT. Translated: CASSASGVNTEAFF.

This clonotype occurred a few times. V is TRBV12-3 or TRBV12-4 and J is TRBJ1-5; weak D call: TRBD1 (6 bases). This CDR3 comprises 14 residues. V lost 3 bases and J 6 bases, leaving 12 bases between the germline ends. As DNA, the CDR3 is TGTGCCAGCAGTTTTGGGGGGCTGGGTCAGCCCCAGCATTTT. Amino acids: CASSFGGLGQPQHF.

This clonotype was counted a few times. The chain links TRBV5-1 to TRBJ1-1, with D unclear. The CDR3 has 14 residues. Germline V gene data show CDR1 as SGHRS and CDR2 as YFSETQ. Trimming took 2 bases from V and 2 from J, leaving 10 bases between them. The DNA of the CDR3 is TGCGCCAGCAGCTTCTCCGTGGGTAACACTGAAGCTTTCTTT. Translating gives CASSFSVGNTEAFF.